The rows below give T cell receptor beta chains drawn from one sample of a study of radiotherapy plus CTLA-4 blockade in lung cancer. The protocol was immunoSEQ multiplex PCR, while the TCRdb copy is restricted to in-frame clones and leaves out a portion. The table includes roughly 76,000 clones, roughly 74% detected once. Here the sequenced sample was peripheral blood, taken from a patient treated with radiotherapy plus ipilimumab. The receptor source for this set is a human donor with non-small cell lung cancer whose response to radiotherapy plus ipilimumab could not be evaluated. Each CDR3 is given with its conserved first and last residue. Each record gives: D gene, V gene, J gene, clone size, CDR3 DNA, CDR3 protein. D genes are given only for firm matches. Only part of the rows carry a size: once, few, many, or a class if the clone is expanded.

D gene: NA; V gene: TRBV5-1; J gene: TRBJ2-1; clone size: NA; CDR3 DNA: TGCGCCAGCAGCCTTAACAGGCCCTCCTACAATGAGCAGTTCTTC; CDR3 protein: CASSLNRPSYNEQFF
D gene: TRBD2; V gene: TRBV7-6; J gene: TRBJ2-2; clone size: NA; CDR3 DNA: TGTGCCAGCAGCTTACTAGCGGGAGCCACCGGGGAGCTGTTTTTT; CDR3 protein: CASSLLAGATGELFF
D gene: TRBD2; V gene: TRBV7-9; J gene: TRBJ2-7; clone size: NA; CDR3 DNA: TGTGCCAGCAGCCTAAGCGGGAGATGGAGCTACGAGCAGTACTTC; CDR3 protein: CASSLSGRWSYEQYF
D gene: NA; V gene: TRBV29-1; J gene: TRBJ1-1; clone size: NA; CDR3 DNA: TGCAGCGGCAAGCAATTGACAGGCGGGAACACTGAAGCTTTCTTT; CDR3 protein: CSGKQLTGGNTEAFF
D gene: NA; V gene: TRBV2; J gene: TRBJ2-1; clone size: NA; CDR3 DNA: TGTGCCAGCAGTGAAGCGCTTTTGGACTACCCACCCTACAATGAGCAGTTCTTC; CDR3 protein: CASSEALLDYPPYNEQFF
D gene: TRBD1; V gene: TRBV9; J gene: TRBJ1-1; clone size: NA; CDR3 DNA: TGTGCCAGCAGCGCACAGGGGAAGTGGACTGAAGCTTTCTTT; CDR3 protein: CASSAQGKWTEAFF
D gene: NA; V gene: TRBV5-1; J gene: TRBJ1-2; clone size: NA; CDR3 DNA: TGCGCCAGCAGCCCCATTTTTGATGGAGCCTCTAACTATGGCTACACCTTC; CDR3 protein: CASSPIFDGASNYGYTF
D gene: TRBD1; V gene: TRBV11-2; J gene: TRBJ2-7; clone size: NA; CDR3 DNA: TGTGCCAGCAGCTTCACGGGACAGAGCTCCTACGAGCAGTACTTC; CDR3 protein: CASSFTGQSSYEQYF
D gene: NA; V gene: TRBV18; J gene: TRBJ1-2; clone size: NA; CDR3 DNA: TGTGCCAGCTCACCCGCCCAGGGGTCGAACTATGGCTACACCTTC; CDR3 protein: CASSPAQGSNYGYTF
D gene: NA; V gene: TRBV29-1; J gene: TRBJ1-1; clone size: NA; CDR3 DNA: TGCAGCGTTGATCCGGTCGCGTCGCTAGAACTCTTTTTT; CDR3 protein: CSVDPVASLELFF
D gene: NA; V gene: TRBV19; J gene: TRBJ2-6; clone size: NA; CDR3 DNA: TGTGCCAGTAGCAGGGGGGCTGGGGCCAACGTCCTGACTTTC; CDR3 protein: CASSRGAGANVLTF
D gene: TRBD1; V gene: TRBV9; J gene: TRBJ1-4; clone size: NA; CDR3 DNA: TGTGCCAGCAGCGTAACAACAGGGGTGGATGAAAAACTGTTTTTT; CDR3 protein: CASSVTTGVDEKLFF
D gene: TRBD1; V gene: TRBV29-1; J gene: TRBJ2-5; clone size: NA; CDR3 DNA: TGCAGCGCCGGACAGGGGGCAGAGACCCAGTACTTC; CDR3 protein: CSAGQGAETQYF
D gene: TRBD2; V gene: TRBV28; J gene: TRBJ2-3; clone size: NA; CDR3 DNA: TGTGCCAGCAGTCAGTGGGGGGGAGCGGGGAGCCGCACAGATACGCAGTATTTT; CDR3 protein: CASSQWGGAGSRTDTQYF
D gene: NA; V gene: TRBV29-1; J gene: TRBJ2-3; clone size: NA; CDR3 DNA: TGCAGCCTCCGGACCGCCGGGGTTTCAGATACGCAGTATTTT; CDR3 protein: CSLRTAGVSDTQYF
D gene: NA; V gene: TRBV12-5; J gene: TRBJ2-7; clone size: few; CDR3 DNA: TGTGCTAGTGGTATAGACAGGAAGCAGTACTTC; CDR3 protein: CASGIDRKQYF
D gene: TRBD2; V gene: TRBV4-2; J gene: TRBJ2-5; clone size: NA; CDR3 DNA: TGTGCCAGCAGCCAAGAGTCTAGCGGGGGGGCCGGGGAGACCCAGTACTTC; CDR3 protein: CASSQESSGGAGETQYF
D gene: TRBD2; V gene: TRBV5-4; J gene: TRBJ2-3; clone size: NA; CDR3 DNA: TGTGCCAGCAGCCGCGGGACTAGCGGGGGCCTGAGCCCGGGAACAGATACGCAGTATTTT; CDR3 protein: CASSRGTSGGLSPGTDTQYF
D gene: TRBD1; V gene: TRBV29-1; J gene: TRBJ1-2; clone size: NA; CDR3 DNA: TGCAGCGTTGTCGGCAGGGGGCGAGGAATTCATGGCTACACCTTC; CDR3 protein: CSVVGRGRGIHGYTF
D gene: NA; V gene: TRBV30; J gene: TRBJ1-1; clone size: once; CDR3 DNA: TGTGCCTGGAGTGAAAAGAGAGGCACTGAAGCTTTCTTT; CDR3 protein: CAWSEKRGTEAFF
D gene: TRBD1; V gene: TRBV11-1; J gene: TRBJ1-1; clone size: NA; CDR3 DNA: TGTGCCAGCGGCTTGCCCTGGGACAGGAGAGGCACTGAAGCTTTCTTT; CDR3 protein: CASGLPWDRRGTEAFF
D gene: NA; V gene: TRBV7-8; J gene: TRBJ2-1; clone size: NA; CDR3 DNA: TGTGCCAGCAGCTTGGGGTCTAGCCACAATGAGCAGTTCTTC; CDR3 protein: CASSLGSSHNEQFF
D gene: NA; V gene: TRBV27; J gene: TRBJ2-3; clone size: NA; CDR3 DNA: TGTGCCAGCAGTTCGGACAGGGAGGGGGATACGCAGTATTTT; CDR3 protein: CASSSDREGDTQYF
D gene: TRBD1; V gene: TRBV6-5; J gene: TRBJ1-2; clone size: NA; CDR3 DNA: TGTGCCAGCAGTTACGACAGGGGTAGCTATGGCTACACCTTC; CDR3 protein: CASSYDRGSYGYTF
D gene: NA; V gene: TRBV6-1; J gene: TRBJ1-4; clone size: once; CDR3 DNA: TGTGCCAGCAGTGATCAGAAGGTTGGGCCTAATGAAAAACTGTTTTTT; CDR3 protein: CASSDQKVGPNEKLFF
D gene: TRBD2; V gene: TRBV29-1; J gene: TRBJ2-5; clone size: NA; CDR3 DNA: TGCAGCGTGACCACAGGGAAAACTAGCGGGCCCCAAGAGACCCAGTACTTC; CDR3 protein: CSVTTGKTSGPQETQYF
D gene: NA; V gene: TRBV28; J gene: TRBJ1-2; clone size: NA; CDR3 DNA: TGTGTCAGCAGTTTTTATGGCGGGGACCGAGACTATGGCTACACCTTC; CDR3 protein: CVSSFYGGDRDYGYTF
D gene: NA; V gene: TRBV6-1; J gene: TRBJ2-1; clone size: NA; CDR3 DNA: TGTGCCAGCAGGAGATGGTACAATGAGCAGTTCTTC; CDR3 protein: CASRRWYNEQFF
D gene: NA; V gene: TRBV7-2; J gene: TRBJ2-1; clone size: NA; CDR3 DNA: TGTGCCAGCAGCCCAAGCTGGAGTGAGCAGTTCTTC; CDR3 protein: CASSPSWSEQFF
D gene: NA; V gene: TRBV7-8; J gene: TRBJ1-1; clone size: NA; CDR3 DNA: TGTGCCAGCAGGGTGGACAGCTACACTGAAGCTTTCTTT; CDR3 protein: CASRVDSYTEAFF
D gene: TRBD1; V gene: TRBV6-6; J gene: TRBJ2-3; clone size: NA; CDR3 DNA: TGTGCCAGCAATCCTCCCCGGGACAGGGGTGATACGCAGTATTTT; CDR3 protein: CASNPPRDRGDTQYF
D gene: TRBD2; V gene: TRBV19; J gene: TRBJ2-7; clone size: NA; CDR3 DNA: TGTGCCAGGTCGACTAGCAGTAACCACGAGCAGTACTTC; CDR3 protein: CARSTSSNHEQYF
D gene: TRBD2; V gene: TRBV10-3; J gene: TRBJ2-3; clone size: NA; CDR3 DNA: TGTGCCATCAGGGGACTAGCGGGAGGGCCGGGTACGCAGTATTTT; CDR3 protein: CAIRGLAGGPGTQYF
D gene: NA; V gene: TRBV5-4; J gene: TRBJ2-7; clone size: NA; CDR3 DNA: TGTGCCAGCAGCTTGGTCGGGACAACATTCTACGAGCAGTACTTC; CDR3 protein: CASSLVGTTFYEQYF
D gene: NA; V gene: TRBV7-6; J gene: TRBJ1-6; clone size: once; CDR3 DNA: TGCGCCAGCAGCCCCCGGGGGGGCAGGTCCGGCGGACCCCTCCACTTT; CDR3 protein: CASSPRGGRSGGPLHF
D gene: TRBD1; V gene: TRBV11-1; J gene: TRBJ1-6; clone size: few; CDR3 DNA: TGTGCCAGCAGCTTCGGGACAGGGGATCGGTCACCCCTCCACTTT; CDR3 protein: CASSFGTGDRSPLHF
D gene: NA; V gene: TRBV4-2; J gene: TRBJ2-2; clone size: once; CDR3 DNA: TGTGCCAGCAGCCTCGCCCCCCAGGACACCGGGGAGCTGTTTTTT; CDR3 protein: CASSLAPQDTGELFF
D gene: NA; V gene: TRBV28; J gene: TRBJ1-2; clone size: NA; CDR3 DNA: TGTGCCAGCAGCCAGTTCTATGGCTACACCTTC; CDR3 protein: CASSQFYGYTF
D gene: TRBD2; V gene: TRBV11-3; J gene: TRBJ2-7; clone size: NA; CDR3 DNA: TGTGCCAGCAGCTACTTATTTAGCGGGAAGACCTACGAGCAGTACTTC; CDR3 protein: CASSYLFSGKTYEQYF
D gene: TRBD1; V gene: TRBV7-3; J gene: TRBJ2-3; clone size: NA; CDR3 DNA: TGTGCCAGCAGCCCGAAGACAGGGACATCACTGGATACGCAGTATTTT; CDR3 protein: CASSPKTGTSLDTQYF
D gene: NA; V gene: TRBV2; J gene: TRBJ1-2; clone size: NA; CDR3 DNA: TGTGCCAGCAGACAGTACCCTAACTATGGCTACACCTTC; CDR3 protein: CASRQYPNYGYTF
D gene: NA; V gene: TRBV2; J gene: TRBJ2-7; clone size: NA; CDR3 DNA: TGTGCCAGCAGTGGGGGCTTGAACGAGCAGTACTTC; CDR3 protein: CASSGGLNEQYF
D gene: NA; V gene: TRBV28; J gene: TRBJ2-1; clone size: medium-sized; CDR3 DNA: TGTGCCAGCACCTGGGAGAGGAATGAGCAGTTCTTC; CDR3 protein: CASTWERNEQFF
D gene: NA; V gene: TRBV6-6; J gene: TRBJ2-7; clone size: few; CDR3 DNA: TGTGCCAGCAGTTACTATCAGGGCTCCTACGAGCAGTACTTC; CDR3 protein: CASSYYQGSYEQYF
D gene: TRBD2; V gene: TRBV27; J gene: TRBJ2-3; clone size: NA; CDR3 DNA: TGTGCCAGCAAACTAAATGGCGGGGGGACCTGGGATACGCAGTATTTT; CDR3 protein: CASKLNGGGTWDTQYF
D gene: NA; V gene: TRBV7-9; J gene: TRBJ2-1; clone size: few; CDR3 DNA: TGTGCCAGCAGCCAGGACGGCGGAGGGGTAAGAGTGCAGTTCTTC; CDR3 protein: CASSQDGGGVRVQFF
D gene: NA; V gene: TRBV28; J gene: TRBJ2-7; clone size: NA; CDR3 DNA: TGTGCCAGCAGTTTTGGGCAGCCCTACGAGCAGTACTTC; CDR3 protein: CASSFGQPYEQYF
D gene: TRBD2; V gene: TRBV29-1; J gene: TRBJ2-1; clone size: NA; CDR3 DNA: TGCAGCGGTAGTAGCGGGAGGGCCCTCAATGAGCAGTTCTTC; CDR3 protein: CSGSSGRALNEQFF
D gene: TRBD1; V gene: TRBV28; J gene: TRBJ2-5; clone size: few; CDR3 DNA: TGTGCCAGCAGTTTTATTGGACAGGGTGAACAAGAGACCCAGTACTTC; CDR3 protein: CASSFIGQGEQETQYF
D gene: NA; V gene: TRBV6-5; J gene: TRBJ2-6; clone size: NA; CDR3 DNA: TGTGCCAGCAGTTATGTTTCCTACTCTGGGGCCAACGTCCTGACTTTC; CDR3 protein: CASSYVSYSGANVLTF
D gene: NA; V gene: TRBV10-2; J gene: TRBJ2-7; clone size: NA; CDR3 DNA: TGCGCCAGCAGTTATAGGCGAGACTACGAGCAGTACTTC; CDR3 protein: CASSYRRDYEQYF